Sequencing of this TCR beta chain was carried out in a study of identical twins. Each cDNA held unique molecular identifiers, and template switching gave it a universal primer site. Via MiXCR, TCRdb re-called the 5' RACE reads, giving one row per CDR3 protein. The sample shows roughly 540,000 distinct CDR3 sequences, less than 25% of them seen only once. Trimming removed 0 bases from V and 5 bases from J, with 7 bases in between. Germline CDR1 is DFQATT and CDR2 is SNEGSKA (reference sequence). The CDR3 is 13 amino acids. This same sample was also taken into another study, of T cells expressing NK-cell markers. This second study notes: The TCR beta repertoires were obtained from sorted CD3+CD56+NKG2C+, CD3+CD56+NKG2C- and CD3+CD56-NKG2C+ T cells. Several of the experiments relied on an anti-gamma-delta TCR antibody so that only alpha-beta TCR T cells were sorted. Dominant NKG2C+ clonotype frequencies of 1.0-7.0% of CD8+ T cells were measured in over 5 donors.

The TCR comes from a woman aged 18-29 years in good health. Sequencing was done on a sample of CD4+ T cells sorted from blood. This chain joins TRBV20-1 and TRBJ2-2; unclear D gene. The CDR3 DNA follows: TGCAGTGCTAGAGATTGGAAGACCGGGGAGCTGTTTTTT. It yields the protein CSARDWKTGELFF.